This TCR beta chain was identified in a study of blood T cell repertoires in COVID-19. As for the study in general: There were acute and convalescent COVID-19 samples, and they came from the United States, Italy and Spain. From T cells, B-cell-depleted T cells, or PBMCs came the material, which was cDNA or gDNA.

In the original workflow: Amplification from reference gene primers served as the basis for estimated nucleated cell counts. Here immunoSEQ multiplex PCR was the method, and the copy in TCRdb shows in-frame clones only, minus some. V and J calls and clone size are as listed in that table; D and trimming were resolved from the DNA. The table shows approximately 31,000 clones, with 85% occurring only once. This clone occurred once. Trimming pared 3 bases from V and 4 bases from J, leaving 19 bases between. Germline lookup yields CDR1 SGHDT and CDR2 YYEEEE. The CDR3 sequence is 16 residues long. The sample consisted of peripheral blood. V gene TRBV5-6 combines with J gene TRBJ2-5, with a tentative D call TRBD2 (7 bases). This TCR came from a woman in her sixties with active COVID-19. CDR3: CASSSWRLGGLETQYF. The CDR3, as DNA: TGTGCCAGCAGCTCTTGGCGTCTGGGGGGGCTAGAGACCCAGTACTTC.